This passage covers 29 T cell receptor beta chains from one sample sequenced in a study of graft-versus-host responses after intestinal transplantation. Some clones are missing from TCRdb's copy, which holds only in-frame ones; the method was immunoSEQ multiplex PCR. The data contain about 100,000 clones, more than 75% of them singletons. Antigens for these TCRs are unknown. Here the sequenced sample was unstimulated CD4+ T cells sorted from spleen or lymph node cells, taken before transplant. Receptor source: a human donor who was the organ donor for an intestinal transplant.

The genes are TRBV19 and TRBJ1-2; 9 bases fit TRBD1. V shed 7 bases and J 4 bases; nucleotides not matched to a gene: 13. The CDR3 is 16 residues long. From germline, CDR1 is LNHDA and CDR2 SQIVND (reference sequence). The CDR3, as DNA: TGTGCCAGTACCCCGCCCAACCGGGGACAGGGCTATGGCTACACCTTC. It codes for CASTPPNRGQGYGYTF.

The chain joins TRBV14 to TRBJ1-3; 8 positions match TRBD1. Trimming at V came to 0 bases and at J to 2 bases, leaving 3 bases not matched to a gene. This CDR3 spans 16 amino acids. Germline CDR1 reads SGHDN; CDR2 reads FVKESK. CDR3 DNA sequence: TGTGCCAGCAGCCAAGATCTGGACAGGGCTGGAAACACCATATATTTT. It specifies CASSQDLDRAGNTIYF.

The chain combines TRBV5-4 with TRBJ1-2; no firm D call. The CDR3 is 13 residues long. Trimming left V 1 base short and J 7 bases short, with 11 bases between. Looked up from germline, CDR1 is SGHNT and CDR2 is YYREEE (reference sequence). The CDR3 loop is CASSLTFTSGYTF. CDR3 bases: TGTGCCAGCAGCTTGACGTTTACATCTGGCTACACCTTC.

This chain uses TRBV5-6 with TRBJ1-2; D is perhaps TRBD1 (6 bases). This CDR3 has 14 residues. Germline lookup yields CDR1 SGHDT and CDR2 YYEEEE. The V and J ends lost 4 bases and 5 bases respectively, with 15 bases between them. CDR3 nucleotide sequence: TGTGCCAGCAGCCAGCCCTGGGGGGCTTATGGCTACACCTTC. Protein sequence: CASSQPWGAYGYTF.

The chain links TRBV30 to TRBJ1-5, with D maybe TRBD1 (5 bases). V gave up 0 bases and J gave up 7 bases, with 10 bases separating them. The CDR3 length is 13 residues. Per germline, CDR1 GTSNPN and CDR2 SVGIG (reference sequence). The CDR3 protein is CAWSVMGTQPQHF. As DNA, the CDR3 is TGTGCCTGGAGTGTCATGGGGACCCAGCCCCAGCATTTT.

This chain connects TRBV5-1 to TRBJ2-3; 8 bases agree with TRBD2. Germline CDR1 and CDR2: SGHRS and YFSETQ. This CDR3 is 19 amino acids long. J gave up 0 bases and V 4 bases, and 16 bases lay outside the gene matches. CDR3 sequence reads: CASSPAGGSEGRSTDTQYF. The CDR3 DNA follows: TGCGCCAGCAGCCCGGCGGGAGGTAGCGAGGGTAGGAGCACAGATACGCAGTATTTT.

V usage is TRBV20-1 and J usage is TRBJ1-2; possible D gene TRBD1, 5 bases. Germline CDR1 is DFQATT and CDR2 is SNEGSKA (reference sequence). The CDR3 covers 11 residues. Trimming removed 3 bases at V and 7 bases at J, with 9 bases between. This CDR3 is CSARGVGGYTF. CDR3 DNA sequence: TGCAGTGCTAGGGGGGTTGGTGGCTACACCTTC.

The chain has TRBV5-6 and TRBJ1-1; 7 bases agree with TRBD1. The J segment lost 1 base and the V segment lost 3 bases, leaving 0 bases of the junction unmatched. Germline CDR1 and CDR2: SGHDT and YYEEEE. The CDR3 length is 13 residues. In nucleotides, the CDR3 is TGTGCCAGCAGCTGGGACAGGAACACTGAAGCTTTCTTT. It yields the protein CASSWDRNTEAFF.

This chain connects TRBV5-1 to TRBJ2-2; D is unclear. Between the trimmed V and J ends, which lost 1 base and 0 bases, there was a span of 7 bases. CDR3 size: 15 residues. Germline loops: CDR1 SGHRS, CDR2 YFSETQ. Here the CDR3 DNA reads TGCGCCAGCAGCTTGTTAGGGACGAACACCGGGGAGCTGTTTTTT. It specifies CASSLLGTNTGELFF. Supplemented by reference TRBV5-1 and TRBJ2-2, the full variable domain reads KAGVTQTPRYLIKTRGQQVTLSCSPISGHRSVSWYQQTPGQGLQFLFEYFSETQRNKGNFPGRFSGRQFSNSRSEMNVSTLELGDSALYLCASSLLGTNTGELFFGEGSRLTVL.

This chain links TRBV5-1 with TRBJ1-2, with D possibly TRBD1 on 6 matching bases. The germline gives CDR1 SGHRS, CDR2 YFSETQ. The V gene lost 4 bases and the J gene lost 7 bases, with 20 bases spanning the gap. The CDR3 spans 15 residues. CDR3 DNA sequence: TGCGCCAGCAGCGACGAGGGGGTTCGACCCCGTGGCTACACCTTC. This codes for CASSDEGVRPRGYTF. The variable domain in full, with the rest retrieved from reference TRBV5-1 and TRBJ1-2, is KAGVTQTPRYLIKTRGQQVTLSCSPISGHRSVSWYQQTPGQGLQFLFEYFSETQRNKGNFPGRFSGRQFSNSRSEMNVSTLELGDSALYLCASSDEGVRPRGYTFGSGTRLTVV.

The chain uses TRBV11-2 and TRBJ1-5; D may be TRBD1 (6 bases). Per the germline V gene, CDR1 is SGHAT and CDR2 is FQNNGV. There are 15 residues in the CDR3. V lost 1 base and J 8 bases, leaving 15 bases between the germline ends. The CDR3 reads CASSLGTAKLEPQHF. For the CDR3, the DNA is TGTGCCAGCAGCTTAGGGACAGCTAAGCTTGAGCCCCAGCATTTT.

The chain is built from TRBV19 and TRBJ2-3, with 10 bases lining up with TRBD2. V dropped 4 bases and J dropped 3; count of bases not matched to a gene: 7. The CDR3 has 16 amino acids. CDR1 and CDR2 from the germline V gene are LNHDA and SQIVND (reference sequence). In nucleotides, the CDR3 is TGTGCCAGTAGTAATAAGCGGGGGGGCCTTACAGATACGCAGTATTTT. It yields the protein CASSNKRGGLTDTQYF.

The chain recombines TRBV10-3 with TRBJ1-1; possible D gene TRBD1, 5 bases. V was clipped by 4 bases and J by 4 bases, with 16 bases between them. CDR3 length: 15 residues. The V gene's germline CDR1 is ENHRY and CDR2 SYGVKD. CDR3 DNA sequence: TGTGCCATCAGTGGCGGGACGGGATGGGGCACTGAAGCTTTCTTT. This codes for CAISGGTGWGTEAFF.

The chain recombines TRBV29-1 with TRBJ1-2, with D unresolved. Germline-derived CDR1 and CDR2 are SQVTM and ANQGSEA. This CDR3 is 12 amino acids long. The V end was cut by 4 bases, the J end by 4 bases, with 10 bases between. The CDR3 DNA sequence: TGCAGCGTTGGAAGCCCTGGCTATGGCTACACCTTC. Translated: CSVGSPGYGYTF.

The chain recombines TRBV4-1 with TRBJ1-1; D call uncertain. Germline V gene sequence: CDR1 MGHRA, CDR2 YSYEKL. The CDR3 is 14 residues long. The V end was cut by 4 bases, the J end by 1 base, with 10 bases between. The CDR3 sequence: CASSPGKTNTEAFF. For the CDR3, the DNA is TGCGCCAGCAGCCCAGGCAAAACGAACACTGAAGCTTTCTTT.

Regarding this clone: The same CDR3 is also encoded by other DNA sequences in this sample. V usage is TRBV5-1 and J usage is TRBJ2-7; tentative D call: TRBD1 (5 bases). The CDR3 sequence is 13 residues long. CDR1 and CDR2 from the germline V gene are SGHRS and YFSETQ. V was trimmed by 5 bases and J by 0 bases, leaving 9 bases between them. The CDR3 loop reads CASSLTVSYEQYF. CDR3 bases: TGCGCCAGCAGTTTGACAGTCTCCTACGAGCAGTACTTC.

V gene TRBV4-1 combines with J gene TRBJ1-6; D possibly corresponds to TRBD1 (6 bases). Germline assignment: CDR1 MGHRA and CDR2 YSYEKL. Trimming removed 5 bases from V and 6 bases from J, with 14 bases in between. The CDR3 covers 15 residues. The CDR3 region has the DNA TGCGCCAGCAGCGATTCCAGGGGAAGTAATTCACCCCTCCACTTT. It encodes CASSDSRGSNSPLHF.

V is TRBV27 and J is TRBJ2-2; no firm D call. The CDR3 is made up of 16 amino acids. Germline V gene sequence: CDR1 MNHEY, CDR2 SMNVEV (reference sequence). The V end was cut by 2 bases, the J end by 1 base, with 11 bases between. Here the CDR3 reads CASSLGAFLNTGELFF. Here the CDR3 DNA reads TGTGCCAGCAGTTTAGGAGCATTCTTGAACACCGGGGAGCTGTTTTTT.

The chain uses TRBV7-2 and TRBJ1-2; 9 bases map to TRBD1. There are 15 residues in the CDR3. J lost 3 bases, V lost 7 bases, and 9 bases had no gene match. Germline lookup yields CDR1 SGHTA and CDR2 FQGNSA. The CDR3 sequence: CASIKDRGAYYGYTF. DNA of the CDR3: TGTGCCAGCATCAAAGACAGGGGGGCTTACTATGGCTACACCTTC.

J is TRBJ2-1 and V is TRBV5-1, with 10 positions matching TRBD2. Germline-derived CDR1 and CDR2 are SGHRS and YFSETQ. The junction had 5 bases not matched to a gene; V was cut back by 0 bases and J by 5 bases. The CDR3 runs 16 residues. The chain's CDR3 is CASSLERGGHNNEQFF. The CDR3 DNA reads TGCGCCAGCAGCTTGGAGCGGGGGGGACACAACAATGAGCAGTTCTTC.

The CDR3 sequence: CAWSHWTGNTGELFF. The CDR3 DNA reads TGTGCCTGGAGTCACTGGACAGGGAACACCGGGGAGCTGTTTTTT. This chain uses TRBV30 with TRBJ2-2; TRBD1 aligns across 7 bases. Germline V CDR1 and CDR2: GTSNPN, SVGIG (reference sequence). The CDR3 is 15 amino acids. The V segment lost 2 bases and the J segment 1 base; nucleotides outside the gene matches: 4.

The genes are TRBV30 and TRBJ1-1; tentatively, D is TRBD1 (5 bases). Trimming took off 5 bases at V and 1 base at J, with 8 bases between the two ends. CDR3 size: 12 residues. CDR1 and CDR2 (germline): GTSNPN, SVGIG (reference sequence). In DNA form, the CDR3 reads TGTGCCTGGGTAACAGGGAACACTGAAGCTTTCTTT. It codes for CAWVTGNTEAFF.

The rearrangement links TRBV7-2 to TRBJ1-5; D gene unclear. V was pared by 1 base and J by 1 base, with 5 bases between. Germline CDR1 is SGHTA and CDR2 is FQGNSA. This CDR3 is built from 14 residues. As DNA, the CDR3 is TGTGCCAGCAGCTTAGAGGCAAGCAATCAGCCCCAGCATTTT. Residues: CASSLEASNQPQHF.

This clone has only one observation. The chain links TRBV11-2 to TRBJ1-2; D may be TRBD1 (6 bases). The germline CDR1 and CDR2 sequences are SGHAT and FQNNGV. The germline V and J ends were trimmed by 3 bases and 4 bases, with 12 bases remaining between them. The CDR3 sequence is 14 residues long. The CDR3 region has the DNA TGTGCCAGCAGCTTGAACCCAGGGGCCTATGGCTACACCTTC. Its translation: CASSLNPGAYGYTF.

J is TRBJ1-2 and V is TRBV6-5; tentative D call: TRBD1 (6 bases). The CDR3 loop spans 14 amino acids. CDR1 is MNHEY, CDR2 SVGAGI, per germline. V dropped 6 bases and J dropped 0 bases, with 11 bases sitting between them. In DNA, the CDR3 is TGTGCCAGCAGCTTGGACAGCTCTAACTATGGCTACACCTTC. Translated, it gives CASSLDSSNYGYTF.

This clone was recorded once. V is TRBV6-6 and J is TRBJ2-7; no definite D call. V dropped 0 bases and J dropped 4 bases, with 7 bases sitting between them. The CDR3 runs 13 residues. Germline V CDR1 and CDR2: MNHNY, SVGAGI (reference sequence). CDR3 in amino acids: CASSYSSEYEQYF. The CDR3 DNA reads as TGTGCCAGCAGTTACTCATCCGAATACGAGCAGTACTTC.

The V call is TRBV21-1, the J call TRBJ1-1. TRBV21-1 is classified as a pseudogene. This CDR3 spans 15 amino acids. The chain's CDR3 is CASSRDRDGNTEAFF. Written as DNA, the CDR3 is TGTGCCAGCAGCCGCGATAGAGATGGAAACACTGAAGCTTTCTTT.

This rearrangement joins TRBV5-1 to TRBJ2-3, with unresolved D. Trimming cost V 4 bases and J 6 bases, with 6 bases left between them. CDR3 length equals 11 residues. Germline V gives CDR1 SGHRS, CDR2 YFSETQ. The DNA of the CDR3 is TGCGCCAGCAGCATCAAGGATACGCAGTATTTT. Amino acid sequence: CASSIKDTQYF.

V usage is TRBV7-6 and J usage is TRBJ2-3; D ambiguous. The CDR3 runs to 11 residues. V lost 5 bases and J 6 bases, leaving 6 bases between the germline ends. CDR1 is SGHVS, CDR2 FNYEAQ, per germline. The CDR3 region has the DNA TGTGCCAGCAGCCTTGCGGATACGCAGTATTTT. This translates into CASSLADTQYF. Based on the CDR3 plus reference TRBV7-6 and TRBJ2-3, the full variable domain is GAGVSQSPRYKVTKRGQDVALRCDPISGHVSLYWYRQALGQGPEFLTYFNYEAQQDKSGLPNDRFSAERPEGSISTLTIQRTEQRDSAMYRCASSLADTQYFGPGTRLTVL.